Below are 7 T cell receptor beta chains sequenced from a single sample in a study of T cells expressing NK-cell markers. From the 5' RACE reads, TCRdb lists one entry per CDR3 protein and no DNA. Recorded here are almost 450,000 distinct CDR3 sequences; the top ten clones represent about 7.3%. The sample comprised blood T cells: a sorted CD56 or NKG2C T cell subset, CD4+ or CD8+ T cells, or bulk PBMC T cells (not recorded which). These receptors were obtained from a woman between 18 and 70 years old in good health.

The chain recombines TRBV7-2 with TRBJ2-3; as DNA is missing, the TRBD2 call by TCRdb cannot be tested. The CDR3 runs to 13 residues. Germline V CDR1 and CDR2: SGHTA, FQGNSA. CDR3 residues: CASSFAAGDTQYF.

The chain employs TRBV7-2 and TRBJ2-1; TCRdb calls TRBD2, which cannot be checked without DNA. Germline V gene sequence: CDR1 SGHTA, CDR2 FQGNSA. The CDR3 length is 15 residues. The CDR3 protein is CASSFRGGQYNEQFF.

This chain's CDR3 is CASSLFVGRSSDGYTF. V is TRBV7-6 and J is TRBJ1-2. Germline assignment: CDR1 SGHVS and CDR2 FNYEAQ. This CDR3 has 16 amino acids. Filled out from reference TRBV7-6 and TRBJ1-2, the complete variable domain reads GAGVSQSPRYKVTKRGQDVALRCDPISGHVSLYWYRQALGQGPEFLTYFNYEAQQDKSGLPNDRFSAERPEGSISTLTIQRTEQRDSAMYRCASSLFVGRSSDGYTFGSGTRLTVV.

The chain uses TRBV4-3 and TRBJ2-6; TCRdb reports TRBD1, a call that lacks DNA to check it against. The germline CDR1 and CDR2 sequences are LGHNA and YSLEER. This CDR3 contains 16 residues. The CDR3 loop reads CASSPDQGTGANVLTF.

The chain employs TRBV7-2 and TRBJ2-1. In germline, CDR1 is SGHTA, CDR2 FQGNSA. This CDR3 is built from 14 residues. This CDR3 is CASSFRSNYNEQFF.

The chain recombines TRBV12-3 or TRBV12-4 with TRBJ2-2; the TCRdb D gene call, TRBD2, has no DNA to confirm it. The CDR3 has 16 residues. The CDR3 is CASSSPQISNTGELFF.

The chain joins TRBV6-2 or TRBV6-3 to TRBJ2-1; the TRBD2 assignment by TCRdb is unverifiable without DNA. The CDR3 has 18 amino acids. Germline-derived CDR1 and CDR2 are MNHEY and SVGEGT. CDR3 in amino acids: CASRFTLAGGQSYNEQFF.